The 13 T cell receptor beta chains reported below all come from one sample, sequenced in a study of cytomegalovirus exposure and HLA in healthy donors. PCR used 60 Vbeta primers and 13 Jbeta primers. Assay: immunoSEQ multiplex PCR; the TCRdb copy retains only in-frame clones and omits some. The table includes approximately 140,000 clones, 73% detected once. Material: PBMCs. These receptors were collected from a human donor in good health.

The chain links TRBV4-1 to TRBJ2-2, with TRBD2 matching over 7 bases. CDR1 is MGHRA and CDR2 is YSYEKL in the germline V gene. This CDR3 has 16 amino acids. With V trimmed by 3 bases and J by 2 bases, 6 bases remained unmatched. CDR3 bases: TGCGCCAGCAGCCAGATGGGCGGGGGAAACACCGGGGAGCTGTTTTTT. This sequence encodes CASSQMGGGNTGELFF.

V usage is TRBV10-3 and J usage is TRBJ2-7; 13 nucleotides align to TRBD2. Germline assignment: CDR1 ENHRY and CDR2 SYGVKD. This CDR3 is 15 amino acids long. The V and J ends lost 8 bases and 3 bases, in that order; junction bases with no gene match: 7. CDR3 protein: CAIAGLAGADYEQYF. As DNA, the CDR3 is TGTGCCATCGCAGGACTAGCGGGGGCTGACTACGAGCAGTACTTC.

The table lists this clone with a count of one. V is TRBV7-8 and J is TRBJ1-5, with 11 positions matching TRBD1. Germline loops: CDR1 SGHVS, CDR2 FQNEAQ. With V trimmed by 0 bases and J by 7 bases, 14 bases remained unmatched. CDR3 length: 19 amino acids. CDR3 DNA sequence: TGTGCCAGCAGCTTAGCGGGGGGAGCCCGGACAGGGGGCGGGCAGCCCCAGCATTTT. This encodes CASSLAGGARTGGGQPQHF.

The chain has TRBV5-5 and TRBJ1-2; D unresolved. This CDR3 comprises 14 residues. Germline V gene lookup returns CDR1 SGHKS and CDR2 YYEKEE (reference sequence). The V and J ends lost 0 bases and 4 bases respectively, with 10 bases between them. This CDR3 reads CASSLAMDFYGYTF. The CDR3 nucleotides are TGTGCCAGCAGCTTGGCCATGGACTTCTATGGCTACACCTTC.

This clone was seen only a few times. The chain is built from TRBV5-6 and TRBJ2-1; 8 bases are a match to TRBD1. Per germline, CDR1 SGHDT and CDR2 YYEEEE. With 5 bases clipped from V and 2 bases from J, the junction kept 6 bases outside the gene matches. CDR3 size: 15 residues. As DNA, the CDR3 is TGTGCCAGCAGTTCCGGACAGGGTCCCTACAATGAGCAGTTCTTC. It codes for CASSSGQGPYNEQFF.

In nucleotides, the CDR3 is TGTGCCAGTAGTATGGTGGGGCAGGGGGTTCGGCAGCCCCAGCATTTT. It codes for CASSMVGQGVRQPQHF. The chain combines TRBV19 with TRBJ1-5, with 7 bases fitting TRBD1. This CDR3 contains 16 residues. The germline CDR1 and CDR2 sequences are LNHDA and SQIVND (reference sequence). J lost 7 bases, V lost 3 bases, and 12 bases had no gene match.

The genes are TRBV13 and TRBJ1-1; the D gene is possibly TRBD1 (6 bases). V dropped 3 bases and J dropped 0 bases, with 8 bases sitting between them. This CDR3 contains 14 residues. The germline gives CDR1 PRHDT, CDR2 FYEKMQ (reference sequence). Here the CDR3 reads CASSLGHLNTEAFF. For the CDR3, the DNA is TGTGCCAGCAGCTTGGGACACCTGAACACTGAAGCTTTCTTT.

In DNA form, the CDR3 reads TGTGCCAGCAGTTTAGGACAGGCCATGAACACTGAAGCTTTCTTT. This codes for CASSLGQAMNTEAFF. The chain couples TRBV27 to TRBJ1-1, with TRBD1 matching over 7 bases. The germline gives CDR1 MNHEY, CDR2 SMNVEV (reference sequence). This CDR3 comprises 15 residues. With V trimmed by 2 bases and J by 0 bases, 3 bases remained unmatched.

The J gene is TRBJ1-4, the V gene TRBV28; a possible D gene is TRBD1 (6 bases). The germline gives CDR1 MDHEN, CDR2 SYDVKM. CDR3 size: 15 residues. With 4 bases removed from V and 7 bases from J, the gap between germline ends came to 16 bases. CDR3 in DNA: TGTGCCAGCAGTTCCCAAACAGGGTTAGGTGAAAAACTGTTTTTT. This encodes CASSSQTGLGEKLFF.

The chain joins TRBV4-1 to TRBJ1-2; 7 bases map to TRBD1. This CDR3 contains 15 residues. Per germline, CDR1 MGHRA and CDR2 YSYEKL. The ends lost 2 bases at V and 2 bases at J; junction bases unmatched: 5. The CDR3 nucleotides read TGCGCCAGCAGCCAAAGACAGGGAACGAACTATGGCTACACCTTC. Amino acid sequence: CASSQRQGTNYGYTF.

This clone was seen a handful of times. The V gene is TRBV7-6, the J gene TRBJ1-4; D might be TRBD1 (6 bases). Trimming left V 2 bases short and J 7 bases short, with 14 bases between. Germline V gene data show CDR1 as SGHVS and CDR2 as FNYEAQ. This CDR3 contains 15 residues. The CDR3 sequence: CASSLSGGAGEKLFF. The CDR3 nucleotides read TGTGCCAGCAGCTTAAGCGGGGGCGCAGGTGAAAAACTGTTTTTT. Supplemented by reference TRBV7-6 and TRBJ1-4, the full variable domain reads GAGVSQSPRYKVTKRGQDVALRCDPISGHVSLYWYRQALGQGPEFLTYFNYEAQQDKSGLPNDRFSAERPEGSISTLTIQRTEQRDSAMYRCASSLSGGAGEKLFFGSGTQLSVL.

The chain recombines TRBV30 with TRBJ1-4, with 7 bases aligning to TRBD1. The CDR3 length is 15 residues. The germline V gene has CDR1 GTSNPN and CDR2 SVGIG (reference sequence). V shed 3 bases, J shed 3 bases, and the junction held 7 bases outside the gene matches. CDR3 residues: CAWSDTGVANEKLFF. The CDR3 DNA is TGTGCCTGGAGCGATACAGGGGTCGCTAATGAAAAACTGTTTTTT.

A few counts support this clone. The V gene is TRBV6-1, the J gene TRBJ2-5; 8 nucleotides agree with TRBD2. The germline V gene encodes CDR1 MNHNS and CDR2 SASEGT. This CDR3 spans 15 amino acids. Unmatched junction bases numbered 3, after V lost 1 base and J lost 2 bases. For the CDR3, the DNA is TGTGCCAGCAGTGAAGAGGCGGGGGGTCAAGAGACCCAGTACTTC. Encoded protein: CASSEEAGGQETQYF.